These T cell receptor beta chains were read from a single sample in a study of blood T cell repertoires in COVID-19. Repertoires were generated with immunoSEQ multiplex PCR, while TCRdb's copy carries only in-frame clones and drops some. The sample comprises around 300,000 clones, around 89% of which are singletons, and 3% to 4% rests with the top ten. Sequenced: peripheral blood. The origin of the receptors is a woman in her 40s with acute or convalescent COVID-19. CDR3s include the opening cysteine and the closing phenylalanine or tryptophan. A D gene is named only where the DNA matches it firmly. Only some rows state a clone size, as once, few, many or a class for expanded clones.

CDR3 | DNA | V | size | D | J
CASSYDRWGPEAFF | TGTGCCAGCAGTTATGACAGGTGGGGCCCTGAAGCTTTCTTT | TRBV6-5 | . | . | TRBJ1-1
CASRGQVEGDTEAFF | TGTGCCAGCAGGGGACAGGTAGAAGGAGACACTGAAGCTTTCTTT | TRBV6-6 | . | TRBD1 | TRBJ1-1
CASSPSGTGRMGETQYF | TGTGCCAGCAGCCCCAGTGGGACAGGCAGGATGGGAGAGACCCAGTACTTC | TRBV7-6 | . | TRBD1 | TRBJ2-5
CASSQRLTGRNIQYF | TGTGCCAGCAGTCAAAGGCTGACAGGGAGGAACATTCAGTACTTC | TRBV3-1/TRBV3-2 | . | . | TRBJ2-4
CASSSTGMNTEAFF | TGTGCCAGCAGTTCCACAGGGATGAACACTGAAGCTTTCTTT | TRBV7-9 | . | . | TRBJ1-1
CASSPKQGIYGYTF | TGTGCCAGCAGCCCCAAACAGGGAATCTATGGCTACACCTTC | TRBV27 | . | . | TRBJ1-2
CASSQGWTGGLQETQYF | TGTGCCAGCAGCCAGGGATGGACGGGGGGCCTCCAAGAGACCCAGTACTTC | TRBV3-1/TRBV3-2 | . | . | TRBJ2-5
CASSYMTGFSGNTIYF | TGTGCCAGCAGTTACATGACAGGTTTCTCTGGAAACACCATATATTTT | TRBV6-5 | . | . | TRBJ1-3
CATSDSKGQGAQLINQPQHF | TGTGCCACCAGTGATTCTAAGGGACAGGGGGCCCAGCTAATCAATCAGCCCCAGCATTTT | TRBV24-1 | . | TRBD1 | TRBJ1-5
CASSYDQGAPNYGYTF | TGTGCCAGCAGTTACGACCAAGGGGCACCTAACTATGGCTACACCTTC | TRBV6-5 | . | . | TRBJ1-2
CASSFLGRRGSGANVLTF | TGTGCCAGCAGCTTTCTTGGTCGTAGGGGCTCTGGGGCCAACGTCCTGACTTTC | TRBV5-5 | once | . | TRBJ2-6
CALHLAPNTGELFF | TGTGCCCTTCATTTAGCCCCGAACACCGGGGAGCTGTTTTTT | TRBV30 | . | . | TRBJ2-2
CASMVTVGGYTF | TGTGCCAGCATGGTAACAGTGGGTGGCTACACCTTC | TRBV28 | few | . | TRBJ1-2
CASRKDSRSGGYTF | TGTGCCAGCAGGAAAGACAGCCGCTCGGGTGGCTACACCTTC | TRBV6-4 | . | . | TRBJ1-2
CASSSWGVQETQYF | TGTGCCAGCTCCTCCTGGGGGGTTCAAGAGACCCAGTACTTC | TRBV25-1 | . | . | TRBJ2-5
CASSLDSDNYNEQFF | TGTGCCAGCAGCTTAGATTCGGACAACTACAATGAGCAGTTCTTC | TRBV11-3 | . | . | TRBJ2-1
CAWDRWTGGGKNYGYTF | TGTGCCTGGGACCGCTGGACAGGGGGCGGGAAGAACTATGGCTACACCTTC | TRBV30 | . | TRBD1 | TRBJ1-2
CASSLAWGARGTEAFF | TGTGCCAGCAGCTTAGCGTGGGGGGCGCGGGGGACTGAAGCTTTCTTT | TRBV7-9 | . | . | TRBJ1-1
CASSESTSGKETQYF | TGTGCCAGCAGCGAATCTACTAGCGGCAAAGAGACCCAGTACTTC | TRBV9 | . | TRBD2 | TRBJ2-5
CASSSGGIYNSPLHF | TGTGCCAGCAGCTCCGGGGGAATATATAATTCACCCCTCCACTTT | TRBV7-2 | . | . | TRBJ1-6
CAWSIRTSGGFWETQYF | TGTGCCTGGAGTATCAGGACTAGCGGGGGGTTTTGGGAGACCCAGTACTTC | TRBV30 | . | TRBD2 | TRBJ2-5
CASSIRRTGVVYTF | TGTGCCAGTAGTATCCGGCGGACAGGGGTTGTCTACACCTTC | TRBV19 | once | TRBD1 | TRBJ1-2
CASTQPGHLFKYGYTF | TGTGCCAGCACCCAACCTGGACACCTCTTTAAATATGGCTACACCTTC | TRBV19 | . | . | TRBJ1-2
CASSPRDRGETQYF | TGTGCCAGCAGCCCGAGGGACAGGGGTGAGACCCAGTACTTC | TRBV5-4 | . | TRBD1 | TRBJ2-5
CASSHREGGYTF | TGCGCCAGCAGCCATCGGGAGGGAGGCTACACCTTC | TRBV4-1 | . | . | TRBJ1-2
CASSLPDRGTEAFF | TGTGCCAGCAGTTTGCCCGACAGGGGCACTGAAGCTTTCTTT | TRBV6-5 | . | TRBD1 | TRBJ1-1
CATSEIAGLRAEQFF | TGTGCCACCAGTGAGATAGCGGGGTTGAGGGCTGAGCAGTTCTTC | TRBV24-1 | . | TRBD2 | TRBJ2-1
CASLKTIRGPGHSNQPQHF | TGCGCCAGCCTGAAAACGATAAGGGGGCCAGGACATAGCAATCAGCCCCAGCATTTT | TRBV10-1 | . | TRBD1 | TRBJ1-5
CASSVGGQEYKETQYF | TGTGCCAGCAGCGTAGGGGGACAGGAATACAAAGAGACCCAGTACTTC | TRBV9 | . | TRBD1 | TRBJ2-5
CASSGKTGPSNNEQFF | TGTGCCAGCAGCGGGAAGACAGGGCCCTCAAACAATGAGCAGTTCTTC | TRBV5-4 | . | TRBD1 | TRBJ2-1
CASSTDWTGGELVGGTEAFF | TGTGCCAGTAGTACCGACTGGACAGGGGGCGAGTTGGTCGGTGGCACTGAAGCTTTCTTT | TRBV19 | . | TRBD1 | TRBJ1-1
CASSRAPFKESFNGYTF | TGTGCCAGCAGTCGGGCCCCTTTCAAGGAGTCTTTCAATGGCTACACCTTC | TRBV6-6 | . | . | TRBJ1-2
CASSDTGQNEKLFF | TGTGCCAGCAGCGACACGGGACAGAATGAAAAACTGTTTTTT | TRBV6-5 | . | TRBD1 | TRBJ1-4
CASSPPSGALEAFF | TGTGCCAGCAGCCCTCCCAGCGGGGCCCTTGAAGCTTTCTTT | TRBV7-9 | few | . | TRBJ1-1
CASSLQGVLNTEAFF | TGCGCCAGCAGCTTACAGGGGGTCCTGAACACTGAAGCTTTCTTT | TRBV5-1 | . | TRBD1 | TRBJ1-1
CSVEDTDSGGLYNEQFF | TGCAGCGTTGAAGATACAGATAGCGGGGGACTATACAATGAGCAGTTCTTC | TRBV29-1 | . | TRBD2 | TRBJ2-1
CASTLVRSGTGELFF | TGTGCCAGCACCCTCGTGAGATCGGGCACCGGGGAGCTGTTTTTT | TRBV6-5 | . | . | TRBJ2-2
CASTRDKGNEKLFF | TGCGCCAGCACCCGGGACAAGGGAAATGAAAAACTGTTTTTT | TRBV5-1 | . | . | TRBJ1-4
CASSEGPNTDTQYF | TGTGCCAGCAGTGAAGGTCCAAACACAGATACGCAGTATTTT | TRBV2 | . | . | TRBJ2-3
CASGWTSGEYNEQFF | TGCGCCAGCGGGTGGACTAGCGGGGAGTACAATGAGCAGTTCTTC | TRBV10-2 | . | TRBD2 | TRBJ2-1
CASSLRDRFTGELFF | TGTGCCAGCAGCTTGAGAGACAGATTCACCGGGGAGCTGTTTTTT | TRBV5-4 | . | . | TRBJ2-2